These 18 T cell receptor beta chains were sequenced from one sample in a study of Graves' ophthalmopathy and Graves' hyperthyroidism. Researchers took RNA transcripts and amplified TCR beta CDR3 regions from them. An initial RT-PCR round employing HTBI primers preceded a second-round multiplex PCR. TCRdb analysed the multiplex PCR reads with MiXCR anew, one entry per CDR3 protein. The repertoire includes about 740,000 distinct CDR3 sequences, 40% of them detected once, and 40% to 55% sits in the top ten. Sequencing input: peripheral blood. The receptors shown here come from an adult man with Graves' ophthalmopathy.

At least ten counts were recorded for this clonotype. The rearrangement uses TRBV2 and TRBJ1-3; 7 bases are a match to TRBD1. Losses at the gene ends were 7 bases for V and 0 bases for J; bases not matched to a gene: 3. This CDR3 spans 14 amino acids. Germline CDR1 SNHLY, CDR2 FYNNEI. As DNA, the CDR3 is TGTGCCAGCATCGGGACAGTCTCTGGAAACACCATATATTTT. Its protein is CASIGTVSGNTIYF.

The gene calls are TRBV29-1 and TRBJ1-1; 10 nucleotides align to TRBD1. Trimming at V came to 7 bases and at J to 2 bases, leaving 7 bases not matched to a gene. Per germline, CDR1 SQVTM and CDR2 ANQGSEA. CDR3 length: 14 amino acids. CDR3 loop: CSGRDRGGNTEAFF. As DNA, the CDR3 is TGCAGCGGGAGGGACAGGGGCGGAAACACTGAAGCTTTCTTT.

This clonotype was found many times. The rearrangement joins TRBV5-1 to TRBJ2-2, with D unclear. V shed 6 bases and J shed 0 bases, with 9 bases lying between them. The CDR3 is made up of 14 amino acids. Germline CDR1 and CDR2: SGHRS and YFSETQ. The CDR3 sequence is CASTPSSNTGELFF. The CDR3 bases are TGCGCCAGCACCCCATCGTCGAACACCGGGGAGCTGTTTTTT.

The gene calls are TRBV4-1 and TRBJ1-1, with 8 bases matching TRBD1. Germline lookup yields CDR1 MGHRA and CDR2 YSYEKL. After removal of 1 base from V and 6 bases from J, the junction contained 7 bases not matched to a gene. CDR3 length: 15 residues. The CDR3 DNA is TGCGCCAGCAGCCAAGGGCAGGGGGCTTTCGCTGAAGCTTTCTTT. It codes for CASSQGQGAFAEAFF.

The gene calls are TRBV13 and TRBJ2-7; a weak D match, TRBD1 (5 bases). The germline gives CDR1 PRHDT, CDR2 FYEKMQ (reference sequence). Trimming removed 0 bases at V and 5 bases at J, with 17 bases between. This CDR3 region has 16 residues. In DNA, the CDR3 is TGTGCCAGCAGCTTAGGAGCAGGGAATATCATCCACGAGCAGTACTTC. It is translated as CASSLGAGNIIHEQYF.

The chain has TRBV24-1 and TRBJ1-5, with D possibly matching TRBD1 (5 bases). V was trimmed by 6 bases and J by 6 bases, leaving 17 bases between them. From germline, CDR1 is KGHDR and CDR2 SFDVKD. The CDR3 is made up of 15 amino acids. CDR3 bases: TGTGCCACCAGTTTTATAGGACAAGGTGCTCAGCCCCAGCATTTT. Translated: CATSFIGQGAQPQHF.

The chain couples TRBV20-1 to TRBJ1-1; 7 nucleotides match TRBD1. The CDR3 is made up of 13 amino acids. CDR1 is DFQATT and CDR2 is SNEGSKA in the germline V gene (reference sequence). The V segment lost 7 bases and the J segment 2 bases; nucleotides outside the gene matches: 7. The CDR3 region is CSGGGQSNTEAFF. The DNA for the CDR3 is TGCAGTGGGGGGGGACAGAGCAACACTGAAGCTTTCTTT.

This clonotype was observed a few times. V gene TRBV9 combines with J gene TRBJ1-2, with 9 nucleotides matching TRBD1. This CDR3 has 17 amino acids. Germline assignment: CDR1 SGDLS and CDR2 YYNGEE. V shed 4 bases, J shed 7 bases, and the junction held 17 bases outside the gene matches. The CDR3 loop reads CASSTSPGRQGVGGYTF. In DNA, the CDR3 is TGTGCCAGCAGCACCTCGCCGGGGAGACAGGGGGTTGGTGGCTACACCTTC.

This chain connects TRBV7-9 to TRBJ2-5, with D tentatively TRBD2 (5 bases). Germline CDR1 and CDR2: SEHNR and FQNEAQ (reference sequence). Trimming pared 5 bases from V and 7 bases from J, leaving 14 bases between. The CDR3 sequence is 13 residues long. The chain's CDR3 is CASSADGGGTQYF. The CDR3 DNA follows: TGTGCCAGCAGCGCCGACGGAGGTGGGACCCAGTACTTC. Based on the CDR3 plus reference TRBV7-9 and TRBJ2-5, the full variable domain is DTGVSQNPRHKITKRGQNVTFRCDPISEHNRLYWYRQTLGQGPEFLTYFQNEAQLEKSRLLSDRFSAERPKGSFSTLEIQRTEQGDSAMYLCASSADGGGTQYFGPGTRLLVL.

This clonotype has a handful of counts. The chain joins TRBV11-1 to TRBJ2-2, with 9 bases fitting TRBD2. The germline V gene encodes CDR1 SGHAT and CDR2 FQDESV (reference sequence). After removal of 11 bases from V and 4 bases from J, the junction contained 11 bases not matched to a gene. This CDR3 has 15 amino acids. The CDR3 spells CAWSAGGVGTGELFF. The DNA of the CDR3 is TGTGCCTGGTCAGCGGGGGGCGTGGGCACCGGGGAGCTGTTTTTT.

This clonotype was recorded many times. The chain couples TRBV12-3 or TRBV12-4 to TRBJ1-1; D is unclear. The CDR3 has 13 residues. Deletions cut 4 bases from V and 2 bases from J, with 8 bases between. The CDR3 coding sequence is TGTGCCAGCAGTTCTCCAGAAAACACTGAAGCTTTCTTT. Its translation: CASSSPENTEAFF.

The CDR3 is CASIRVPGEAFF. DNA of the CDR3: TGTGCCAGCATACGCGTTCCGGGTGAAGCTTTCTTT. The rearrangement links TRBV2 to TRBJ1-1; D not resolved. Per germline, CDR1 SNHLY and CDR2 FYNNEI. The V end was cut by 7 bases, the J end by 7 bases, with 13 bases between. The CDR3 totals 12 residues.

This chain links TRBV5-6 with TRBJ2-2, with 10 bases matching TRBD1. CDR3 size: 16 residues. Per germline, CDR1 SGHDT and CDR2 YYEEEE. Trimming took 3 bases from V and 2 from J; bases not matched to a gene: 4. In nucleotides, the CDR3 is TGTGCCAGCAGCTGGGGGACAGGGGACAACACCGGGGAGCTGTTTTTT. Its translation: CASSWGTGDNTGELFF.

This clonotype was detected only once. A much larger clonotype is one base distant, so this may be a read error. The chain has TRBV10-3 and TRBJ2-7, with no clear D. From germline, CDR1 is ENHRY and CDR2 SYGVKD. This CDR3 is built from 11 residues. Trimming pared 11 bases from V and 7 bases from J, leaving 15 bases between. In DNA, the CDR3 is TGTGCCGGCAGCACCAAGTGGGAGCAGTACTTC. Translation gives CAGSTKWEQYF.

This chain joins TRBV11-2 and TRBJ2-1; no definite D call. Trimming stripped 4 bases from V and 9 bases from J, with 10 bases between. Germline V gene lookup returns CDR1 SGHAT and CDR2 FQNNGV. The CDR3 consists of 12 residues. CDR3 region: CASSSLNPEQFF. CDR3 DNA: TGTGCCAGCAGCTCACTAAATCCTGAGCAGTTCTTC.

This clonotype showed up just a few times. This sequence joins TRBV7-9 and TRBJ2-7; TRBD2 is a possible D gene (5 bases). V was shortened by 5 bases and J by 8 bases, with 13 bases between the two germline ends. The germline V gene has CDR1 SEHNR and CDR2 FQNEAQ (reference sequence). CDR3 length: 12 amino acids. The CDR3 coding sequence is TGTGCCAGCAGCCCCGGCGGGTCCCAGCAGTACTTC. Its protein product is CASSPGGSQQYF.

V usage is TRBV25-1 and J usage is TRBJ2-7; TRBD1 aligns across 7 bases. The CDR3 spans 16 residues. V lost 4 bases and J lost 0; bases outside the gene matches: 9. The germline CDR1 and CDR2 sequences are MGHDK and SYGVNS. The DNA of the CDR3 is TGTGCCAGCAGTGGACCGGGACAGCAAAGCTCCTACGAGCAGTACTTC. It specifies CASSGPGQQSSYEQYF.

This clonotype was picked up many times. This chain connects TRBV24-1 to TRBJ1-5; the D gene is possibly TRBD1 (6 bases). CDR1 is KGHDR, CDR2 SFDVKD, per germline. This CDR3 comprises 12 residues. Trimming cost V 7 bases and J 13 bases, with 16 bases left between them. The CDR3 loop reads CATSQVGGRQHF. In nucleotides, the CDR3 is TGTGCCACCAGCCAGGTTGGGGGCCGTCAGCATTTT.